A selection of T cell receptor beta chains follows, all from one sample in a study of blood T cell repertoires in COVID-19. The method was immunoSEQ multiplex PCR; TCRdb's version includes in-frame clones alone and lacks a portion of them. The table has about 170,000 clones, about 80% seen once. Sequenced material: peripheral blood. The receptors derive from an older man with active or convalescent COVID-19. Each CDR3 is given with its conserved first and last residue. Each record gives: D gene, V gene, clone size, J gene, CDR3 protein, CDR3 DNA. A D gene is named only where the DNA matches it firmly. The size of a clone is reported for some rows only, either as once, few or many, or as a class for expanded clones.

>TRBD1|TRBV6-1|.|TRBJ2-7
CASSEGDRIYEQYF
TGTGCCAGCAGTGAAGGGGACAGGATTTACGAGCAGTACTTC
>.|TRBV19|.|TRBJ2-7
CASQDSTPPYEQYF
TGTGCCAGTCAAGACAGCACCCCTCCCTACGAGCAGTACTTC
>.|TRBV7-8|.|TRBJ1-3
CASSPGTQKTGNTIYF
TGTGCCAGCAGCCCCGGGACTCAAAAAACCGGAAACACCATATATTTT
>.|TRBV18|.|TRBJ1-3
CASSPWDSQRNTIYF
TGTGCCAGCTCCCCCTGGGACTCTCAAAGAAACACCATATATTTT
>TRBD1|TRBV28|.|TRBJ2-7
CASNRSGTGNYEQYF
TGTGCCAGCAATCGGTCCGGGACAGGGAACTACGAGCAGTACTTC
>TRBD1|TRBV5-5|.|TRBJ2-2
CASRTAGDRVRTGELFF
TGTGCCAGCAGGACTGCCGGGGACAGGGTACGAACCGGGGAGCTGTTTTTT
>.|TRBV5-1|.|TRBJ1-1
CASSLGQMNTEAFF
TGCGCCAGCAGCTTGGGGCAGATGAACACTGAAGCTTTCTTT
>.|TRBV29-1|few|TRBJ1-1
CSHGANTEAFF
TGCAGCCACGGAGCGAACACTGAAGCTTTCTTT
>TRBD1|TRBV27|.|TRBJ1-4
CASSSGTGVIEKLFF
TGTGCCAGCAGTTCCGGGACAGGGGTAATTGAAAAACTGTTTTTT
>TRBD1|TRBV5-5|.|TRBJ2-7
CASSLGLGTGFYEQYF
TGTGCCAGCAGCTTGGGTTTAGGGACAGGGTTCTACGAGCAGTACTTC
>TRBD1|TRBV19|.|TRBJ1-2
CASSMPGQGLRGYTF
TGTGCCAGTAGTATGCCCGGACAGGGCCTACGAGGCTACACCTTC
>.|TRBV5-6|.|TRBJ1-3
CASINRALSGNTIYF
TGTGCCAGCATCAACAGGGCCCTCTCTGGAAACACCATATATTTT
>.|TRBV4-1|.|TRBJ2-7
CASSRVLGLQGPLGEQYF
TGCGCCAGCAGCCGCGTTCTCGGTCTGCAGGGCCCCCTAGGCGAGCAGTACTTC
>TRBD1|TRBV6-5|.|TRBJ2-5
CASSDRVRMRETQYF
TGTGCCAGCAGCGACAGGGTCCGGATGAGGGAGACCCAGTACTTC
>TRBD2|TRBV7-9|.|TRBJ2-7
CASGLAGTYEQYF
TGTGCCAGCGGACTAGCGGGTACCTACGAGCAGTACTTC
>TRBD1|TRBV5-5|few|TRBJ1-6
CASSRDSLLSPLHF
TGTGCCAGCAGCCGGGACAGCCTGCTTTCACCCCTCCACTTT
>TRBD1|TRBV18|.|TRBJ1-1
CASSSDRGTAAFF
TGTGCCAGCTCGAGCGACAGGGGGACGGCGGCTTTCTTT
>TRBD1|TRBV27|.|TRBJ1-6
CASSWRTGGRPLHF
TGTGCCAGCAGTTGGCGGACAGGGGGTAGGCCCCTCCACTTT
>.|TRBV7-2|.|TRBJ1-4
CASSFRQHSEKLFF
TGTGCCAGCAGCTTCCGACAGCATTCTGAAAAACTGTTTTTT
>TRBD1|TRBV7-9|few|TRBJ1-1
CASSSTAGTGGVHTEAFF
TGTGCCAGCAGCTCCACGGCCGGGACAGGGGGAGTGCACACTGAAGCTTTCTTT
>.|TRBV9|.|TRBJ1-2
CASTLGGISNYGYTF
TGTGCCAGCACCCTGGGAGGGATTTCTAACTATGGCTACACCTTC
>.|TRBV12-3/TRBV12-4|once|TRBJ1-5
CASSTSWQPQHF
TGTGCCAGCAGTACCAGTTGGCAGCCCCAGCATTTT
>.|TRBV5-4|.|TRBJ1-2
CASSLTGAYGYTF
TGTGCCAGCAGCTTGACAGGCGCCTATGGCTACACCTTC
>TRBD1|TRBV15|.|TRBJ2-1
CATSRAHRGYDEQFF
TGTGCCACCAGCAGAGCCCACAGGGGGTACGATGAGCAGTTCTTC
>.|TRBV5-1|few|TRBJ1-2
CASSSLAGGSGYTF
TGCGCCAGCAGCTCACTAGCTGGAGGATCTGGCTACACCTTC
>.|TRBV27|.|TRBJ1-5
CASAGLSNQPQHF
TGTGCCAGCGCAGGGTTAAGCAATCAGCCCCAGCATTTT
>.|TRBV7-9|.|TRBJ1-1
CASSSGQGLEAFF
TGTGCCAGCAGCTCGGGTCAGGGCCTTGAAGCTTTCTTT
>.|TRBV7-2|.|TRBJ2-1
CASSFKAGGPQEQFF
TGTGCCAGCAGCTTCAAAGCGGGCGGGCCACAAGAGCAGTTCTTC
>TRBD2|TRBV28|.|TRBJ2-1
CASSGSYNEQFF
TGTGCCAGTAGCGGGAGTTACAATGAGCAGTTCTTC
>TRBD2|TRBV5-1|.|TRBJ2-1
CASSLPLSTSSSLSSYNEQFF
TGCGCCAGCAGCTTGCCTTTATCGACTAGCTCCTCCCTGAGCTCCTACAATGAGCAGTTCTTC
>TRBD2|TRBV11-3|few|TRBJ2-1
CASSPGETSGAYNEQFF
TGTGCCAGCAGCCCAGGGGAGACTAGCGGGGCTTACAATGAGCAGTTCTTC
>TRBD1|TRBV5-1|.|TRBJ1-2
CASSIGTGRGHYGYTF
TGCGCCAGCAGCATTGGGACAGGACGTGGCCACTATGGCTACACCTTC
>TRBD1|TRBV19|.|TRBJ2-2
CASSPTGDTGELFF
TGTGCCAGTAGTCCTACAGGGGACACCGGGGAGCTGTTTTTT
>TRBD2|TRBV6-6|.|TRBJ2-5
CASSPPGLAETQYF
TGTGCCAGCAGTCCGCCGGGACTAGCGGAGACCCAGTACTTC
>TRBD1|TRBV10-3|.|TRBJ2-5
CAISFTGTGGETQYF
TGTGCCATCAGTTTCACCGGGACAGGGGGAGAGACCCAGTACTTC
>TRBD1|TRBV27|.|TRBJ2-7
CASSLSRQGMGYF
TGTGCCAGCAGTTTATCGAGACAGGGCATGGGGTACTTC
>TRBD2|TRBV6-2/TRBV6-3|.|TRBJ2-7
CASSYGPRRLAGAGEQYF
TGTGCCAGCAGTTACGGACCCCGTCGACTAGCGGGCGCGGGTGAGCAGTACTTC
>.|TRBV27|.|TRBJ1-1
CASSPSPVDTEAFF
TGTGCCAGCAGTCCCTCGCCGGTGGACACTGAAGCTTTCTTT
>.|TRBV10-2|.|TRBJ1-5
CASSVNSGNQPQHF
TGCGCCAGCAGTGTTAACAGTGGGAATCAGCCCCAGCATTTT
>.|TRBV28|.|TRBJ1-4
CASTRGQLEKLFF
TGTGCCAGCACCCGGGGACAATTAGAAAAACTGTTTTTT
>.|TRBV6-2/TRBV6-3|.|TRBJ1-1
CASSIRGPEAFF
TGTGCCAGCAGTATCAGGGGTCCTGAAGCTTTCTTT
>TRBD1|TRBV28|.|TRBJ1-1
CASSIRTGRNTEAFF
TGTGCCAGCAGTATTAGGACAGGAAGGAACACTGAAGCTTTCTTT
>.|TRBV4-3|.|TRBJ2-2
CASSQDPPTGEGTGELFF
TGCGCCAGCAGCCAAGACCCCCCGACAGGGGAGGGCACCGGGGAGCTGTTTTTT
>.|TRBV14|.|TRBJ1-1
CASSYNRVSTTEAFF
TGTGCCAGCAGCTACAACAGGGTTTCGACCACTGAAGCTTTCTTT
>TRBD2|TRBV9|once|TRBJ2-7
CASSVGSGSSYEQYF
TGTGCCAGCAGCGTGGGGAGCGGGAGCTCCTACGAGCAGTACTTC
>.|TRBV15|.|TRBJ2-7
CATSRPRQGSYEQYF
TGTGCCACCAGCAGACCCCGGCAGGGTTCCTACGAGCAGTACTTC
>.|TRBV5-8|few|TRBJ1-5
CASSHGSLVRQPQHF
TGTGCCAGCAGCCACGGGTCCCTGGTCCGGCAGCCCCAGCATTTT
>.|TRBV3-1/TRBV3-2|.|TRBJ1-1
CASSSQDRNTEAFF
TGTGCCAGCAGCTCTCAGGACAGGAACACTGAAGCTTTCTTT
>TRBD1|TRBV5-1|.|TRBJ1-2
CASSAGQGLYGYTF
TGCGCCAGCAGCGCGGGACAGGGGCTCTATGGCTACACCTTC
>.|TRBV10-1|few|TRBJ1-1
CASEGLENTEAFF
TGCGCCAGCGAAGGACTGGAGAACACTGAAGCTTTCTTT
>TRBD2|TRBV7-6|.|TRBJ2-1
CASSLTSGAGNEQFF
TGTGCTAGCAGCTTGACTAGCGGGGCCGGGAATGAGCAGTTCTTC
>TRBD2|TRBV7-9|.|TRBJ2-3
CASSLGTSGNTDTQYF
TGTGCCAGCAGCCTCGGGACTAGCGGGAACACAGATACGCAGTATTTT
>.|TRBV2|.|TRBJ2-2
CASRGTGSNTGELFF
TGTGCCAGCAGAGGGACCGGGAGTAACACCGGGGAGCTGTTTTTT